The present entry profiles one T cell receptor (beta chain) with its context. Its antigen is undetermined. 5'RACE template switching generated TCR cDNA, adding a universal primer site and UMIs. One entry per CDR3 protein results from TCRdb running MiXCR on the 5' RACE reads. This sample has 350,000 to 450,000 distinct CDR3 sequences, with roughly a sixth found just once. Between the trimmed V and J ends, which lost 4 bases and 7 bases, there was a span of 5 bases. The CDR3 runs to 11 residues. Germline CDR1 reads SGDLS; CDR2 reads YYNGEE. These data originate in a study of T cells after yellow fever vaccination. Study at large: Preparation used SMART-Seq v4 Ultra Low Input for the low-cell-number fractions. Findings of the study overall: Once the booster was given, most primary-vaccination clones reappeared, at more than 95% for CD4 and 88% for CD8.

Sequenced here: PBMCs, sampled before the yellow fever booster vaccination. This receptor was obtained from a man between 18 and 29 years old who received the YFV17D yellow fever vaccine. V usage is TRBV9 and J usage is TRBJ2-2; D unresolved. CDR3 DNA: TGTGCCAGCAGCACCCGCGGGGAGCTGTTTTTT. Protein sequence: CASSTRGELFF.